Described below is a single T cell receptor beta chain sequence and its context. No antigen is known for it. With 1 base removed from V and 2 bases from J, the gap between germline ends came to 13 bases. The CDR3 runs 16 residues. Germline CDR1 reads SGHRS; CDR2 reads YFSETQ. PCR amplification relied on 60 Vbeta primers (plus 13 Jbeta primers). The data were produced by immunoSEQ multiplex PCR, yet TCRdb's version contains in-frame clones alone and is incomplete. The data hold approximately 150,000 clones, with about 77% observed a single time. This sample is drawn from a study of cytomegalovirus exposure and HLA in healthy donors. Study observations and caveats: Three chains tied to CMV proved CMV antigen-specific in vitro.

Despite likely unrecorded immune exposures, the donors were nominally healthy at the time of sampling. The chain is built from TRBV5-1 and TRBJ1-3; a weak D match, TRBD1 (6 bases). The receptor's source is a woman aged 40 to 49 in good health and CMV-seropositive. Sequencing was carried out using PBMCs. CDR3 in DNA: TGCGCCAGCAGCTTGACTACAGGGTACACTGGAAACACCATATATTTT. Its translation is CASSLTTGYTGNTIYF.